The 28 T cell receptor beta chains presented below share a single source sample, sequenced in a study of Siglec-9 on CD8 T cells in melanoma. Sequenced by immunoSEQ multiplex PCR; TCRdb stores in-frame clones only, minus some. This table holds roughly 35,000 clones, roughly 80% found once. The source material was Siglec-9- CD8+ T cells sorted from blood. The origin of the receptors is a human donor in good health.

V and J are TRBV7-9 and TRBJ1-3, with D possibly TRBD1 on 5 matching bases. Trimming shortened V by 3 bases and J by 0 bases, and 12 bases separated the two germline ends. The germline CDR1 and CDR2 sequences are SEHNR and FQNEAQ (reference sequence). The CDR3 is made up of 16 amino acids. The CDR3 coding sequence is TGTGCCAGCAGCTTTAATCGGGGGGGCTCTGGAAACACCATATATTTT. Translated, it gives CASSFNRGGSGNTIYF.

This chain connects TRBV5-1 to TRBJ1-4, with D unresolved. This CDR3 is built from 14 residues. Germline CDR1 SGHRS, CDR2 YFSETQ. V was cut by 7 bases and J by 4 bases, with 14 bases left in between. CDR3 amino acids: CASGNVWDNEKLFF. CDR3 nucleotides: TGCGCCAGCGGCAACGTATGGGATAATGAAAAACTGTTTTTT. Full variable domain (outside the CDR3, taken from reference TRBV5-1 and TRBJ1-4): KAGVTQTPRYLIKTRGQQVTLSCSPISGHRSVSWYQQTPGQGLQFLFEYFSETQRNKGNFPGRFSGRQFSNSRSEMNVSTLELGDSALYLCASGNVWDNEKLFFGSGTQLSVL.

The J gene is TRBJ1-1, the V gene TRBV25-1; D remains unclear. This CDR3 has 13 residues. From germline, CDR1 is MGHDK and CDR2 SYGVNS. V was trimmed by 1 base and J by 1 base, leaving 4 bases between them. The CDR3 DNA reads TGTGCCAGCAGTGAATCTGGGAACACTGAAGCTTTCTTT. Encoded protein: CASSESGNTEAFF.

CDR3 in DNA: TGCGCCAGCAGCCAAGTAAGAAGAGGCGCCACTGAAGCTTTCTTT. Translated, it gives CASSQVRRGATEAFF. The chain carries TRBV4-1 and TRBJ1-1; D remains unclear. V lost 1 base and J 4 bases, leaving 13 bases between the germline ends. The length of the CDR3 is 15 residues. Per germline, CDR1 MGHRA and CDR2 YSYEKL.

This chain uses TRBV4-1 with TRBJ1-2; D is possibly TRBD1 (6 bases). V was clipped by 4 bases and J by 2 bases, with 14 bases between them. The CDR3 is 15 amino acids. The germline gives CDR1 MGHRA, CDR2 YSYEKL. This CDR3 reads CASSREPGQNYGYTF. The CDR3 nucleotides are TGCGCCAGCAGCCGGGAACCAGGACAGAACTATGGCTACACCTTC.

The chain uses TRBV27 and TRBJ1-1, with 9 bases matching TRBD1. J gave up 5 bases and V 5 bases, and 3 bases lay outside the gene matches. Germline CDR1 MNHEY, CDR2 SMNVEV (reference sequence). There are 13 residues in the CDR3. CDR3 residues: CASSHRGPTEAFF. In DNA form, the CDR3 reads TGTGCCAGCAGTCACAGGGGGCCAACTGAAGCTTTCTTT.

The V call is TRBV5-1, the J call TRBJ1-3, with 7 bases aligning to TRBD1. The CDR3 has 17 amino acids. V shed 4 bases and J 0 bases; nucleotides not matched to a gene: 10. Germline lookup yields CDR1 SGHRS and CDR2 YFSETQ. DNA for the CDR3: TGCGCCAGCAGCCTGCAACCGACAGGGTACTCTGGAAACACCATATATTTT. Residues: CASSLQPTGYSGNTIYF. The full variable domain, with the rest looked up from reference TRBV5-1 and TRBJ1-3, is KAGVTQTPRYLIKTRGQQVTLSCSPISGHRSVSWYQQTPGQGLQFLFEYFSETQRNKGNFPGRFSGRQFSNSRSEMNVSTLELGDSALYLCASSLQPTGYSGNTIYFGEGSWLTVV.

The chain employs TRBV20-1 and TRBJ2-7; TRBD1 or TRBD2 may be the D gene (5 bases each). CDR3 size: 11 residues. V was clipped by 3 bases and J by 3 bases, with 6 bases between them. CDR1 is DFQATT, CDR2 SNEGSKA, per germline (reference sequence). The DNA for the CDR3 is TGCAGTGCTAGGAGGGGCTACGAGCAGTACTTC. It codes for CSARRGYEQYF.

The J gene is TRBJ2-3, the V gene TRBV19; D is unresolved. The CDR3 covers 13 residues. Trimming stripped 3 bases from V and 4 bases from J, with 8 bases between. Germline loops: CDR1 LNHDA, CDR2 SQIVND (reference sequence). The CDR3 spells CASSMVPADTQYF. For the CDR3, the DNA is TGTGCCAGTAGTATGGTCCCCGCAGATACGCAGTATTTT.

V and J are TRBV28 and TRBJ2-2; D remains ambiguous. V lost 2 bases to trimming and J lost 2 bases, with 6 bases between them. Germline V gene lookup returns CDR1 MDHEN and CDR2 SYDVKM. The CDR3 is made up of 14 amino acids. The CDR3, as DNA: TGTGCCAGCAGTTTAGAGGTCAACACCGGGGAGCTGTTTTTT. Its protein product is CASSLEVNTGELFF.

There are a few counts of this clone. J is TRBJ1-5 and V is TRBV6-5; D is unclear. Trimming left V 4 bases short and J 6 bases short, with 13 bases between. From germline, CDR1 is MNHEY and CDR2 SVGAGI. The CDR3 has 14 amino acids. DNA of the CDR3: TGTGCCAGCAGTTCCAACAGAGCAGGTCAGCCCCAGCATTTT. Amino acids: CASSSNRAGQPQHF.

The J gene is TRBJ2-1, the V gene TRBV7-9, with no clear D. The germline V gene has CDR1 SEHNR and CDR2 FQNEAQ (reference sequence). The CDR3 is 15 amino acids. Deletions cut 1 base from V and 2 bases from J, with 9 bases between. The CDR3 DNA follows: TGTGCCAGCAGCTTAGACCACTCCCCCTACAATGAGCAGTTCTTC. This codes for CASSLDHSPYNEQFF. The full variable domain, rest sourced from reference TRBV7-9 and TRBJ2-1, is DTGVSQNPRHKITKRGQNVTFRCDPISEHNRLYWYRQTLGQGPEFLTYFQNEAQLEKSRLLSDRFSAERPKGSFSTLEIQRTEQGDSAMYLCASSLDHSPYNEQFFGPGTRLTVL.

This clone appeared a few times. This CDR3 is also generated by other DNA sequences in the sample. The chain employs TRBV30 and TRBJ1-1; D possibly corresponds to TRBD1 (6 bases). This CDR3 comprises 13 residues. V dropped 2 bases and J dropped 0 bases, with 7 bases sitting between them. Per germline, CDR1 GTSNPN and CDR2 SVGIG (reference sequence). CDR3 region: CAWSQGMNTEAFF. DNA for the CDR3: TGTGCCTGGAGTCAGGGGATGAACACTGAAGCTTTCTTT.

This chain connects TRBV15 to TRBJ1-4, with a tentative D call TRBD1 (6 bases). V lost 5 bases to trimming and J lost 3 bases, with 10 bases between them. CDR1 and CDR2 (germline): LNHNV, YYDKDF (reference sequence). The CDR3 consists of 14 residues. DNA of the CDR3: TGTGCCACCAGCGGGGGGCGAGCTAATGAAAAACTGTTTTTT. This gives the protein CATSGGRANEKLFF.

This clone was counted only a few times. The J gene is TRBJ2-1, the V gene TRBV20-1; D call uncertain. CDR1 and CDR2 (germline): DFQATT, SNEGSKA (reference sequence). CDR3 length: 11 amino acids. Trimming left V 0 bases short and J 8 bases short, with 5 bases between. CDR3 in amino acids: CSARDLYEQFF. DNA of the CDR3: TGCAGTGCTAGAGACCTCTATGAGCAGTTCTTC.

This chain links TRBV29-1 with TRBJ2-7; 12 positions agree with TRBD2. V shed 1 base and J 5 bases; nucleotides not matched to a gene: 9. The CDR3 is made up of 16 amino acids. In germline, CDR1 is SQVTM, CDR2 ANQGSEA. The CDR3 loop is CSVEVGLAGGPDEQYF. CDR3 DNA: TGCAGCGTTGAAGTTGGGCTAGCGGGAGGGCCAGACGAGCAGTACTTC.

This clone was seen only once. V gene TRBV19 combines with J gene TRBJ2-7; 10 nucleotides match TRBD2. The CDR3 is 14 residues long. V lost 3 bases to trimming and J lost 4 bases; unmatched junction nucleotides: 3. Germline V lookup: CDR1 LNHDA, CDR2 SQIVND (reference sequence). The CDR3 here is CASSMIAGGYEQYF. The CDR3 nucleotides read TGTGCCAGTAGTATGATAGCGGGAGGTTACGAGCAGTACTTC.

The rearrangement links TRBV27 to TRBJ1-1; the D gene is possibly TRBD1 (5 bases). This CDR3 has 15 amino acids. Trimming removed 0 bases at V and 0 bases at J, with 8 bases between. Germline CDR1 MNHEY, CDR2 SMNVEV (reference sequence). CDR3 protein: CASSLSAGMNTEAFF. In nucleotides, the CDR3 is TGTGCCAGCAGTTTATCGGCAGGGATGAACACTGAAGCTTTCTTT.

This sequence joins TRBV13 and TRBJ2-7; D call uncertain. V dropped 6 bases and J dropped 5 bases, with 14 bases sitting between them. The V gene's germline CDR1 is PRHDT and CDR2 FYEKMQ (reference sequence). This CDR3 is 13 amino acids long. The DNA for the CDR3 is TGTGCCAGCAGTCCTTCCGGAATCGACGAGCAGTACTTC. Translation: CASSPSGIDEQYF.

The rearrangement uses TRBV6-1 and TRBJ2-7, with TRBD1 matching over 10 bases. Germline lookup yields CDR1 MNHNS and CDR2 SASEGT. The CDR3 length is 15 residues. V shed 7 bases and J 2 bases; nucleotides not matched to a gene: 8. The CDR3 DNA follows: TGTGCCAGCAAACTGACCGGGACAGGGGCCTACGAGCAGTACTTC. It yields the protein CASKLTGTGAYEQYF.

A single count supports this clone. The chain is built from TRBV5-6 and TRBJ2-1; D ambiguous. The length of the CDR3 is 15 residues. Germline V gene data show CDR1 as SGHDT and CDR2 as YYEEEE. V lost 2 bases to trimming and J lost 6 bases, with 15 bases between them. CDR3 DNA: TGTGCCAGCAGCTTTCCGGACGGCGGCCGCAATGAGCAGTTCTTC. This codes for CASSFPDGGRNEQFF.

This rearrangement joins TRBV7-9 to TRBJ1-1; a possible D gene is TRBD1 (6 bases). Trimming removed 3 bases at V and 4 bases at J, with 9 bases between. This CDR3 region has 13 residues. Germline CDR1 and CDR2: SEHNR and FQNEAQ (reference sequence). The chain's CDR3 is CASSFPGVTEAFF. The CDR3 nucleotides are TGTGCCAGCAGCTTTCCAGGGGTCACTGAAGCTTTCTTT. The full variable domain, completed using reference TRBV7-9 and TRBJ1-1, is DTGVSQNPRHKITKRGQNVTFRCDPISEHNRLYWYRQTLGQGPEFLTYFQNEAQLEKSRLLSDRFSAERPKGSFSTLEIQRTEQGDSAMYLCASSFPGVTEAFFGQGTRLTVV.

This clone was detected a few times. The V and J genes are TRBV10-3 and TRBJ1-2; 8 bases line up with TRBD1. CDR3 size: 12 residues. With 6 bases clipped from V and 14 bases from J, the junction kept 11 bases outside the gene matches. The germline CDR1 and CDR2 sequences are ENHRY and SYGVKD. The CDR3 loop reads CAISDRGIVGTF. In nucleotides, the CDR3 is TGTGCCATCAGCGACAGGGGAATCGTTGGGACCTTC.

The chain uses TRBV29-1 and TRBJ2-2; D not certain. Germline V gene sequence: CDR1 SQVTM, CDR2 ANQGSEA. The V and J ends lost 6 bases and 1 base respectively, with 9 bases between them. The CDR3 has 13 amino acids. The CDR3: CSVETENTGELFF. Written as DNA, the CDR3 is TGCAGCGTCGAAACAGAGAACACCGGGGAGCTGTTTTTT.

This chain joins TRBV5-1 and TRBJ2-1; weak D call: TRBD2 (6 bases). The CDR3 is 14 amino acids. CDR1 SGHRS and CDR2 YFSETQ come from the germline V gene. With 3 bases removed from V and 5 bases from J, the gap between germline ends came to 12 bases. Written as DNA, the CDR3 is TGCGCCAGCAGCTGGACGGGACTTAACAATGAGCAGTTCTTC. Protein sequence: CASSWTGLNNEQFF.

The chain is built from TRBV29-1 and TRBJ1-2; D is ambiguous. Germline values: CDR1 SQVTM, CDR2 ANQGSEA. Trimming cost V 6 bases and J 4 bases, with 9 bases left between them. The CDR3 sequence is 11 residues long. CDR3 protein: CSVAESYGYTF. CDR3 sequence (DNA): TGCAGCGTCGCCGAGAGCTATGGCTACACCTTC.

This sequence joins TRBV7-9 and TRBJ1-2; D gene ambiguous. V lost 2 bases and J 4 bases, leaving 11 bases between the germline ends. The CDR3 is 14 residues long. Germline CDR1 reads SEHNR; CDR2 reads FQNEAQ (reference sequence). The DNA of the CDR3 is TGTGCCAGCAGCTTATCGGTACGGGGCTATGGCTACACCTTC. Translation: CASSLSVRGYGYTF.

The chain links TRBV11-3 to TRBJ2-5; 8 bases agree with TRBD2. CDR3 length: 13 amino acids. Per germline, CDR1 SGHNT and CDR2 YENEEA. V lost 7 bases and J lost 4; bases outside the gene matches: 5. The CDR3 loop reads CASNGGGLETQYF. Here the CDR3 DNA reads TGTGCCAGCAACGGGGGGGGTCTAGAGACCCAGTACTTC.